Many counts were recorded for the clone carrying this T cell receptor (beta chain). Its antigen is still unknown. This record belongs to a study of neurological immune-mediated disorders. The method for making cDNA was 5'RACE, and it used 10-nucleotide random UMIs. TCRdb processed the 5' RACE reads anew with MiXCR; each CDR3 protein has one entry. The sample records 30,000 to 45,000 distinct CDR3 sequences, about 9.9% being singletons. General study findings and limits: The most TCR clonal expansion was seen in HTLV-1-associated myelopathy, whereas the least was seen in multiple sclerosis, below the level in healthy controls.

Sorted libraries were made with some 930,000 CD4+ or CD8+ T cells. Germline trimming cut 4 bases from V and 7 bases from J; bases unmatched to any gene: 10. The length of the CDR3 is 16 residues. Looked up from germline, CDR1 is SGHDN and CDR2 is FVKESK. The origin of this receptor is a woman aged 25 to 39 with HTLV-1-associated myelopathy (HAM/TSP). What was sequenced was CD4+ T cells from blood. This sequence joins TRBV14 and TRBJ2-2, with TRBD1 identical over 9 bases. The CDR3 loop reads CASSPQQGALIGELFF. DNA for the CDR3: TGTGCCAGCAGCCCACAACAGGGGGCTTTGATCGGGGAGCTGTTTTTT.